The 27 T cell receptor beta chains below were found in one sample sequenced in a study of T cell responses to AZD1222 COVID-19 vaccine. Produced via immunoSEQ multiplex PCR; TCRdb's table is partial and in-frame only. The sample includes about 59,000 clones, roughly 88% seen only once; the top ten take 20%. The specimen was peripheral blood, collected on day 0 of AZD1222 vaccination. The receptors come from an adult in good health.

This clone has only a few counts. The rearrangement links TRBV5-4 to TRBJ1-1, with D unresolved. The CDR3 is made up of 15 amino acids. Trimming left V 4 bases short and J 1 base short, with 14 bases between. In germline, CDR1 is SGHNT, CDR2 YYREEE (reference sequence). The CDR3 sequence: CASSPTPGKNTEAFF. Here the CDR3 DNA reads TGTGCCAGCAGCCCCACCCCGGGTAAGAACACTGAAGCTTTCTTT.

The V and J genes are TRBV9 and TRBJ1-6, with 8 bases matching TRBD1. From germline, CDR1 is SGDLS and CDR2 YYNGEE. The CDR3 is 17 residues long. With 0 bases clipped from V and 9 bases from J, the junction kept 11 bases outside the gene matches. CDR3 nucleotides: TGTGCCAGCAGCGTAGATACAGGGGGGGAAGGAAGTTCACCCCTCCACTTT. The encoded protein is CASSVDTGGEGSSPLHF.

The chain uses TRBV6-2 or TRBV6-3 and TRBJ1-1, with D unclear. The germline V and J ends were trimmed by 8 bases and 4 bases, with 20 bases remaining between them. CDR3 length equals 15 residues. Germline CDR1 reads MNHEY; CDR2 reads SVGEGT. The CDR3 DNA is TGTGCCAGCTGCCCGGCCGGGCGTCGCGCCACTGAAGCTTTCTTT. Translation gives CASCPAGRRATEAFF.

The J gene is TRBJ1-1, the V gene TRBV30; D ambiguous. The CDR3 is 12 residues long. Germline V CDR1 and CDR2: GTSNPN, SVGIG (reference sequence). V was trimmed by 2 bases and J by 2 bases, leaving 6 bases between them. The CDR3 loop reads CAWSLGNTEAFF. Here the CDR3 DNA reads TGTGCCTGGAGTCTGGGTAACACTGAAGCTTTCTTT.

The chain combines TRBV3-1 (or the pseudogene TRBV3-2) with TRBJ2-7; D not certain. This CDR3 is built from 13 residues. CDR1 and CDR2 from the germline V gene are LGHDT and YNNKEL (reference sequence). V lost 4 bases and J lost 4, with 11 bases in between. The CDR3: CASSLQDGYEQYV. For the CDR3, the DNA is TGTGCCAGCAGCCTCCAGGACGGTTACGAGCAGTACGTC.

The chain recombines TRBV11-1 with TRBJ2-1; the match to TRBD2 covers 12 bases. The CDR3 totals 15 residues. Germline trimming cut 5 bases from V and 3 bases from J; bases unmatched to any gene: 2. Germline V gene sequence: CDR1 SGHAT, CDR2 FQDESV (reference sequence). The CDR3 coding sequence is TGTGCCAGCAGCGTACTAGCGGGAGGCTACAATGAGCAGTTCTTC. It codes for CASSVLAGGYNEQFF. The variable domain in full, with the rest retrieved from reference TRBV11-1 and TRBJ2-1, is EAEVAQSPRYKITEKSQAVAFWCDPISGHATLYWYRQILGQGPELLVQFQDESVVDDSQLPKDRFSAERLKGVDSTLKIQPAELGDSAMYLCASSVLAGGYNEQFFGPGTRLTVL.

This clone was recorded only once. The DNA of the CDR3 is TGTGCCAGTAGTCAGAGAAATGGCTACACCTTC. Its translation: CASSQRNGYTF. The genes are TRBV19 and TRBJ1-2; D not resolved. The CDR3 has 11 residues. Trimming pared 5 bases from V and 6 bases from J, leaving 7 bases between. Germline CDR1 reads LNHDA; CDR2 reads SQIVND (reference sequence).

The chain has TRBV6-5 and TRBJ2-2; a weak D match, TRBD1 (6 bases). Germline lookup yields CDR1 MNHEY and CDR2 SVGAGI. The CDR3 runs to 14 residues. Trimming shortened V by 6 bases and J by 4 bases, and 12 bases separated the two germline ends. The CDR3 DNA reads TGTGCCAGCAGGGTAGGGGGTGGCACCGGGGAGCTGTTTTTT. Its protein is CASRVGGGTGELFF.

The rearrangement links TRBV6-2 or TRBV6-3 to TRBJ2-3; 7 bases fit TRBD2. Germline lookup yields CDR1 MNHEY and CDR2 SVGEGT. CDR3 length: 15 residues. J lost 6 bases, V lost 6 bases, and 12 bases had no gene match. The CDR3 region has the DNA TGTGCCAGCAGCGATGTAGGACTAGATACGGATACGCAGTATTTT. Translated: CASSDVGLDTDTQYF.

The V and J genes are TRBV29-1 and TRBJ2-7; D uncertain. Trimming took off 7 bases at V and 5 bases at J, with 12 bases between the two ends. From germline, CDR1 is SQVTM and CDR2 ANQGSEA. The CDR3 runs 11 residues. The CDR3 bases are TGCAGCGGCGCTGTTTGGAACGAGCAGTACTTC. As protein: CSGAVWNEQYF.

The chain uses TRBV4-2 and TRBJ2-3; 7 bases fit TRBD1. Per the germline V gene, CDR1 is LGHNA and CDR2 is YNFKEQ. The junction had 15 bases not matched to a gene; V was cut back by 5 bases and J by 4 bases. This CDR3 spans 17 amino acids. The CDR3 DNA is TGTGCCAGCAGCTTTCCGAGTAGTAGGGGGCCCGCAGATACGCAGTATTTT. Translated, it gives CASSFPSSRGPADTQYF.

The CDR3 loop is CASSLGLAGGDEQYV. CDR3 DNA sequence: TGTGCCAGCAGCTTAGGGCTAGCGGGAGGCGACGAGCAGTACGTC. V is TRBV7-9 and J is TRBJ2-7; TRBD2 matches at 11 bases. This CDR3 contains 15 residues. Germline V gene data show CDR1 as SEHNR and CDR2 as FQNEAQ (reference sequence). J gave up 5 bases and V 1 base, and 4 bases lay outside the gene matches.

The genes are TRBV6-2 or TRBV6-3 and TRBJ2-1; D is unresolved. The ends were cut back, 4 bases at V and 10 bases at J, with 8 bases in the middle. Germline assignment: CDR1 MNHEY and CDR2 SVGEGT. The CDR3 has 11 amino acids. The CDR3 here is CASSSVPEQFF. CDR3 sequence (DNA): TGTGCCAGCAGTTCAGTTCCGGAGCAGTTCTTC.

The rearrangement joins TRBV19 to TRBJ2-7; no definite D call. Germline CDR1 and CDR2: LNHDA and SQIVND (reference sequence). The germline V and J ends were trimmed by 2 bases and 3 bases, with 11 bases remaining between them. This CDR3 region has 14 residues. CDR3 sequence: CASSIMMGLYEQYF. The DNA of the CDR3 is TGTGCCAGTAGTATAATGATGGGCCTCTACGAGCAGTACTTC. Using reference TRBV19 and TRBJ2-7 for the parts outside the CDR3, the full variable domain is DGGITQSPKYLFRKEGQNVTLSCEQNLNHDAMYWYRQDPGQGLRLIYYSQIVNDFQKGDIAEGYSVSREKKESFPLTVTSAQKNPTAFYLCASSIMMGLYEQYFGPGTRLTVT.

The CDR3 sequence: CASSPPRTGRNSPLHF. In DNA, the CDR3 is TGTGCCAGTAGTCCCCCTCGGACAGGGCGGAATTCACCCCTCCACTTT. The chain combines TRBV19 with TRBJ1-6, with TRBD1 matching 8 bases. Looked up from germline, CDR1 is LNHDA and CDR2 is SQIVND (reference sequence). V trimming: 5 bases; J trimming: 7 bases; junction bases outside the gene matches: 10. This CDR3 has 16 amino acids.

The rearrangement uses TRBV27 and TRBJ2-7; maybe TRBD1 (6 bases). V lost 2 bases to trimming and J lost 5 bases, with 10 bases between them. CDR3 length equals 13 residues. Per germline, CDR1 MNHEY and CDR2 SMNVEV (reference sequence). CDR3 sequence (DNA): TGTGCCAGCAGTTTAAACAGGGACCACGAGCAGTACTTC. Residues: CASSLNRDHEQYF.

This sequence joins TRBV28 and TRBJ2-7; D may be TRBD1 or TRBD2 (5 bases each). Deletions cut 7 bases from V and 3 bases from J, with 19 bases between. Germline values: CDR1 MDHEN, CDR2 SYDVKM. CDR3 length: 15 residues. The DNA of the CDR3 is TGTGCCAGCACTTACGGGACCAAATCCTACTACGAGCAGTACTTC. Protein sequence: CASTYGTKSYYEQYF. The whole variable domain, remainder taken from reference TRBV28 and TRBJ2-7, is DVKVTQSSRYLVKRTGEKVFLECVQDMDHENMFWYRQDPGLGLRLIYFSYDVKMKEKGDIPEGYSVSREKKERFSLILESASTNQTSMYLCASTYGTKSYYEQYFGPGTRLTVT.

In this sample, this clone turned up a few times. The chain couples TRBV12-3 or TRBV12-4 to TRBJ1-1; weak D call: TRBD1 (5 bases). The CDR3 contains 12 residues. V was clipped by 0 bases and J by 8 bases, with 7 bases between them. The CDR3 DNA is TGTGCCAGCAGTTTAGCGCGGGGGGAAGCTTTCTTT. Amino acid sequence: CASSLARGEAFF.

In nucleotides, the CDR3 is TGTGCCAGCAGCCGGACTAGCGGGAGAGATACGCAGTATTTT. Translation: CASSRTSGRDTQYF. J is TRBJ2-3 and V is TRBV7-6, with TRBD2 identical over 13 bases. CDR3 length: 14 residues. CDR1 and CDR2 from the germline V gene are SGHVS and FNYEAQ. Trimming removed 5 bases from V and 5 bases from J; junction bases left unmatched: 1.

The sample holds a few counts of this clone. In DNA, the CDR3 is TGTGCCAGTAGTATCTCACCTCTTCAGGGTCCACCTGAAGCTTTCTTT. It encodes CASSISPLQGPPEAFF. The chain joins TRBV19 to TRBJ1-1, with a possible D match to TRBD1 (5 bases). The V end lost 3 bases, the J end lost 6 bases, and 20 bases lay between the germline ends. This CDR3 is built from 16 residues. Looked up from germline, CDR1 is LNHDA and CDR2 is SQIVND (reference sequence).

The rearrangement links TRBV6-6 to TRBJ2-7, with TRBD2 identical over 8 bases. The CDR3 is 12 amino acids. Germline V gene sequence: CDR1 MNHNY, CDR2 SVGAGI (reference sequence). J gave up 7 bases and V 6 bases, and 5 bases lay outside the gene matches. CDR3 bases: TGTGCCAGCAGGAACTCGGGGGGGGAGCAGTACTTC. This codes for CASRNSGGEQYF.

The rearrangement links TRBV12-3 or TRBV12-4 to TRBJ1-1; D unclear. The length of the CDR3 is 13 residues. Trimming pared 6 bases from V and 1 base from J, leaving 9 bases between. CDR3 loop: CASSRTGNTEAFF. In DNA form, the CDR3 reads TGTGCCAGCAGCCGGACGGGGAACACTGAAGCTTTCTTT.

The chain uses TRBV28 and TRBJ1-1; weak D call: TRBD1 (5 bases). Germline-derived CDR1 and CDR2 are MDHEN and SYDVKM. The CDR3 runs to 17 residues. V lost 3 bases and J lost 3, with 20 bases in between. The CDR3 region has the DNA TGTGCCAGCAGTTTTAACCCTCGACAGCGGGAGGACACTGAAGCTTTCTTT. Translated: CASSFNPRQREDTEAFF.

This clone was counted a single time. The chain carries TRBV9 and TRBJ1-1; the D gene is possibly TRBD1 (6 bases). The CDR3 runs to 15 residues. Germline V lookup: CDR1 SGDLS, CDR2 YYNGEE. V was pared by 0 bases and J by 4 bases, with 13 bases between. CDR3 DNA: TGTGCCAGCAGCGTAGCTACTGGGGGCCCCACTGAAGCTTTCTTT. This gives the protein CASSVATGGPTEAFF.

The rearrangement joins TRBV12-3 or TRBV12-4 to TRBJ2-3, with D unclear. V gave up 5 bases and J gave up 3 bases, with 3 bases separating them. The CDR3 extends over 11 amino acids. The CDR3 loop is CASSKTDTQYF. In nucleotides, the CDR3 is TGTGCCAGCAGTAAAACAGATACGCAGTATTTT.

The V gene is TRBV6-5, the J gene TRBJ1-1; no clear D gene. CDR3 size: 16 residues. The germline V gene has CDR1 MNHEY and CDR2 SVGAGI. V was clipped by 2 bases and J by 2 bases, with 15 bases between them. CDR3 in DNA: TGTGCCAGCAGTTACCGAGGCCTTGGGATTAACACTGAAGCTTTCTTT. Its protein product is CASSYRGLGINTEAFF.

J is TRBJ2-3 and V is TRBV7-9, with TRBD2 matching over 10 bases. With 3 bases clipped from V and 6 bases from J, the junction kept 6 bases outside the gene matches. The V gene's germline CDR1 is SEHNR and CDR2 FQNEAQ (reference sequence). The CDR3 extends over 15 amino acids. The CDR3 nucleotides are TGTGCCAGCAGCTTGAGCGGGAGGGTGACGGATACGCAGTATTTT. This sequence encodes CASSLSGRVTDTQYF.